This T cell receptor (beta chain) derives from a study of OX40 agonist ivuxolimab in advanced cancers. A note on the overall study: Ivuxolimab was a fully human IgG2 agonistic monoclonal antibody targeting the costimulatory receptor OX40 (CD134). Prior anti-PD-1, anti-PD-L1 or anti-CTLA-4 therapy was permitted, and approximately 40% of dose-escalation patients had received checkpoint inhibitors. The paper describes the monotherapy dose-escalation part (N of about 52 patients) of the phase I trial of ivuxolimab. Intravenous ivuxolimab was administered to patients every 2 weeks at six dose levels: 0.01, 0.1, 0.3, 1.5, 3 and 10 mg/kg. Peripheral TCRbeta sequencing was intended to test whether TCR sequence diversity was altered and clonal T-cell expansion was caused by ivuxolimab. In the dose-escalation cohort, roughly four fifths of patients were male, and the mean age was roughly 60 years, with a range of roughly 20 to 80. Of the roughly 53 patients in dose escalation, about 20 had hepatocellular carcinoma, approximately 15 had melanoma, 9 had renal cell carcinoma and 9 had head and neck cancer. Partial responses occurred in three dose-escalation patients: two with cutaneous melanoma and one with hepatocellular carcinoma.

Genomic DNA was extracted from sorted cells for sequencing of the TCRbeta CDR3 region. The immunoSEQ Assay was used to sequence the TCRbeta CDR3 regions. TCRdb's version of the immuneACCESS table is confined to in-frame rearrangements and falls short of the full clone set. An unresolved V gene accounts for under half of the shortfall where checked; the remainder is of unknown origin. Present in this sample are tens of thousands of clones, around nine tenths of which were seen just once. The biggest ten clones account for 14% to 15% of the sample. The trial excluded patients who had a history of autoimmune disease or who were on systemic immunosuppression. Peripheral blood for TCR sequencing was drawn from every dose cohort at baseline, at cycle 4 day 1 and at cycle 7 day 1. The samples were drawn from a first-in-human, open-label, multicenter phase I dose-escalation trial of ivuxolimab. The trial enrolled adults with locally advanced or metastatic head and neck squamous cell, hepatocellular, melanoma or renal cell carcinoma. CD4+ and CD8+ T cells were sorted separately from peripheral blood before TCR sequencing.

There are 14 amino acids in the CDR3, from cysteine to phenylalanine inclusive. Left in the record is the CDR3 DNA by itself, 42 bases read in frame from the first base. CDR1 and CDR2 are read off the germline V gene as SNHLY and FYNNEI. Worth noting for this clone: The antigen it binds to is not known. Per-nucleotide qualities are absent, and no much larger clonotype sits a single base away.

Here is what the overall study found, with its caveats: Low levels of normalized T-cell clonal expansion were also shown by some nonresponding patients. In partial responders in the 0.1-3.0 mg/kg groups, normalized peripheral clonal expansion was found to be among the lowest, especially among CD8+ T cells. Antigen specificity was not determined for the clonally expanded peripheral T cells. After ivuxolimab, more expanded clones were found on average in CD8+ T cells than in CD4+ T cells. At doses from 0.1 to 3.0 mg/kg, clonal expansion was seen in both CD4+ and CD8+ blood T cells between baseline and week 6.

This TCR derives from an adult with an advanced solid tumor such as melanoma, head and neck, liver or kidney cancer. This specimen consisted of CD4+ or CD8+ T cells sorted from blood, obtained in a trial of the OX40 agonist ivuxolimab. The chain employs TRBV2 and TRBJ2-5; a weak D assignment points to TRBD2 (6 bases agree). Near its end, the DNA agrees better with TRBJ2-7, so the J call may be wrong. The sequence in DNA is TGTGCCAGCAGGACGGAGGGCGGTAGCTACGAGCAGTACTTC. It translates to CASRTEGGSYEQYF.